These T cell receptor beta chains were read from a single sample in a study of beta chain features in type 1 diabetes. Profiled with immunoSEQ multiplex PCR; TCRdb holds only in-frame clones, not every one. The table has approximately 140,000 clones, around 51% seen once. Sequencing input: Tregs from blood. The receptors derive from a man in his late teens or twenties in good health. Both conserved end residues are part of each CDR3. The D gene is left open where the match is weak. A row's size may be missing; if present it is once, few, many or a size class.

D gene,V gene,clone size,J gene,CDR3 protein,CDR3 DNA
-,TRBV4-1,-,TRBJ1-5,CASSPTRTDNQPQHF,TGCGCCAGCAGCCCAACTAGGACGGACAATCAGCCCCAGCATTTT
TRBD2,TRBV5-4,-,TRBJ2-3,CASSRLATDTQYF,TGTGCCAGCAGCCGACTAGCCACAGATACGCAGTATTTT
TRBD2,TRBV4-3,-,TRBJ2-7,CASSLRLPGGGAYEQYF,TGCGCCAGCAGCCTACGCCTCCCCGGCGGGGGGGCTTACGAGCAGTACTTC
TRBD1,TRBV29-1,few,TRBJ1-1,CTATTGGDTEAFF,TGCACCGCAACGACAGGGGGGGACACTGAAGCTTTCTTT
-,TRBV5-6,-,TRBJ2-1,CASSANLYEQFF,TGTGCCAGCAGCGCAAACTTGTATGAGCAGTTCTTC
-,TRBV19,few,TRBJ1-6,CASSSPGSNSPLHF,TGTGCCAGTAGTTCACCGGGATCGAATTCACCCCTCCACTTT
TRBD1,TRBV7-9,few,TRBJ2-3,CASSLLGQSTDTQYF,TGTGCCAGCAGCTTATTGGGACAGTCCACAGATACGCAGTATTTT
TRBD2,TRBV5-6,few,TRBJ2-5,CASSLGLAGYQRQETQYF,TGTGCCAGCAGCTTGGGGTTAGCGGGATACCAAAGACAAGAGACCCAGTACTTC
-,TRBV7-2,-,TRBJ1-1,CASSLHRNTEAFF,TGTGCCAGCAGCTTACACAGGAACACTGAAGCTTTCTTT
TRBD1,TRBV19,-,TRBJ2-3,CASSFLTGLTDTQYF,TGTGCCAGTAGTTTTTTGACAGGGCTGACGGATACGCAGTATTTT
TRBD1,TRBV10-2,-,TRBJ1-5,CASSVQGLGNQPQHF,TGCGCCAGCAGCGTACAGGGGTTGGGCAATCAGCCCCAGCATTTT
-,TRBV7-8,-,TRBJ1-6,CASSFSGGMMYSPLHF,TGTGCCAGCAGCTTCTCGGGGGGTATGATGTATTCACCCCTCCACTTT
-,TRBV12-2,few,TRBJ1-4,CASRLGQPNEKLFF,TGTGCAAGTCGCCTCGGACAGCCGAATGAAAAACTGTTTTTT
-,TRBV4-3,-,TRBJ1-5,CASSQDRGMTQHF,TGCGCCAGCAGCCAAGACAGGGGTATGACCCAGCATTTT
TRBD1,TRBV7-2,-,TRBJ2-7,CASSFTGGRAYEQYF,TGTGCCAGCAGCTTCACAGGGGGTAGGGCTTACGAGCAGTACTTC
TRBD2,TRBV6-6,-,TRBJ2-2,CASSPAGRGNTGELFF,TGTGCCAGCAGCCCAGCGGGACGGGGGAACACCGGGGAGCTGTTTTTT
-,TRBV4-3,-,TRBJ2-1,CASSQDLGVKQFF,TGCGCCAGCAGCCAAGATCTAGGTGTGAAGCAGTTCTTC
TRBD2,TRBV5-1,-,TRBJ2-5,CASTPRGGGLGETQYF,TGCGCCAGCACCCCCCGAGGCGGGGGGCTGGGGGAGACCCAGTACTTC
-,TRBV15,-,TRBJ1-2,CATRLAPNYGYTF,TGTGCCACCAGATTAGCGCCGAACTATGGCTACACCTTC
-,TRBV11-1,-,TRBJ1-2,CASSLDQNHYGYTF,TGTGCCAGCAGCTTAGACCAGAACCACTATGGCTACACCTTC
-,TRBV5-1,-,TRBJ2-1,CASSLEPGSRVAQFF,TGCGCCAGCAGCTTGGAGCCGGGGTCCCGGGTTGCGCAGTTCTTC
-,TRBV29-1,few,TRBJ2-7,CSVGGGVRSPYEQYF,TGCAGCGTGGGAGGAGGCGTCAGGAGCCCCTACGAGCAGTACTTC
TRBD1,TRBV28,-,TRBJ2-7,CASSRGPNRGSVEQYF,TGTGCCAGCAGTCGGGGCCCCAACAGGGGAAGCGTCGAGCAGTACTTC
-,TRBV19,-,TRBJ2-3,CASNRGRTDTQYF,TGTGCCAGTAATAGGGGTCGCACAGATACGCAGTATTTT
-,TRBV20-1,-,TRBJ1-1,CSAGQNTEAFF,TGCAGTGCTGGACAAAACACTGAAGCTTTCTTT
-,TRBV28,-,TRBJ1-1,CASSRENTEAFF,TGTGCCAGCAGTAGAGAGAACACTGAAGCTTTCTTT
-,TRBV28,-,TRBJ2-3,CASSFRGPDTQYF,TGTGCCAGCAGTTTCAGGGGACCAGATACGCAGTATTTT
-,TRBV5-1,-,TRBJ2-7,CASSLGPDINYFSYEQYF,TGCGCCAGCAGCTTGGGACCGGATATCAACTACTTTTCCTACGAGCAGTACTTC
-,TRBV18,once,TRBJ2-7,CASSPEQKYEQYF,TGTGCCAGCTCACCGGAACAGAAATACGAGCAGTACTTC
TRBD2,TRBV7-3,-,TRBJ2-3,CASSSTGLAGGFLTDTQYF,TGTGCCAGCAGCTCCACCGGACTAGCGGGGGGCTTTCTCACAGATACGCAGTATTTT
TRBD1,TRBV19,few,TRBJ1-2,CASSPPDRDGYTF,TGTGCCAGTAGTCCCCCCGACAGGGATGGCTACACCTTC
TRBD2,TRBV5-1,-,TRBJ2-5,CASSSEPSGGGALHF,TGCGCCAGCAGCTCCGAACCTAGCGGGGGGGGTGCACTACACTTC
TRBD2,TRBV10-3,-,TRBJ2-7,CAISASGTYEQYF,TGTGCCATCAGTGCTAGCGGTACCTACGAGCAGTACTTC
TRBD1,TRBV7-2,-,TRBJ2-5,CASSRTGVGETQYF,TGTGCCAGCAGCCGGACAGGGGTCGGGGAGACCCAGTACTTC
TRBD2,TRBV28,once,TRBJ2-1,CASSGTRARGEQFF,TGTGCCAGCAGCGGGACTAGGGCTCGGGGAGAGCAGTTCTTC
TRBD2,TRBV28,-,TRBJ2-7,CASSRLAGGTEQYF,TGTGCCAGCAGCCGACTAGCGGGGGGGACCGAGCAGTACTTC
TRBD1,TRBV7-2,-,TRBJ1-2,CASSLDGRTGGGGYTF,TGTGCCAGCAGCTTAGACGGAAGAACAGGGGGCGGAGGCTACACCTTC
-,TRBV7-9,few,TRBJ2-7,CASSSGTSANEQYF,TGTGCCAGCAGCTCTGGGACAAGTGCAAACGAGCAGTACTTC
-,TRBV10-3,few,TRBJ2-7,CAISTHSYEQYF,TGTGCCATCAGTACTCACTCCTACGAGCAGTACTTC
-,TRBV7-8,-,TRBJ2-2,CASSLYGVTGELFF,TGTGCCAGCAGCTTATACGGGGTTACCGGGGAGCTGTTTTTT
-,TRBV28,few,TRBJ2-1,CASKVAAYNEQFF,TGTGCCAGCAAGGTAGCAGCTTACAATGAGCAGTTCTTC
TRBD1,TRBV11-2,-,TRBJ2-7,CASSLSMSTGFSYEQYF,TGTGCCAGCAGCTTATCGATGTCGACAGGGTTCTCCTACGAGCAGTACTTC
-,TRBV7-9,-,TRBJ1-2,CASSLFQGISYGYTF,TGTGCCAGCAGCTTATTTCAGGGGATTTCCTATGGCTACACCTTC
-,TRBV4-3,-,TRBJ2-2,CASSQRRGPGTGELFF,TGCGCCAGCAGCCAGAGAAGAGGGCCGGGGACCGGGGAGCTGTTTTTT
-,TRBV5-1,-,TRBJ2-2,CASSPSTNTGELFF,TGCGCCAGCAGCCCGTCTACGAACACCGGGGAGCTGTTTTTT
-,TRBV19,-,TRBJ1-5,CASSIENQPQHF,TGTGCCAGTAGTATCGAGAATCAGCCCCAGCATTTT
TRBD1,TRBV4-2,-,TRBJ1-1,CASSQGTSGTGGSNTEAFF,TGTGCCAGCAGCCAAGGGACGAGCGGGACAGGGGGCTCAAACACTGAAGCTTTCTTT
-,TRBV19,-,TRBJ1-1,CASRGWGAAGTEAFF,TGTGCCAGTAGGGGTTGGGGAGCGGCGGGCACTGAAGCTTTCTTT
-,TRBV18,few,TRBJ2-6,CASSSISSGANVLTF,TGTGCCAGCTCATCCATTTCGAGTGGGGCCAACGTCCTGACTTTC
TRBD2,TRBV5-4,few,TRBJ2-1,CASSLGRLAGYYNEQFF,TGTGCCAGCAGCTTGGGGAGGCTAGCGGGGTATTACAATGAGCAGTTCTTC
-,TRBV15,-,TRBJ2-1,CATSRDSHPGDEQFF,TGTGCCACCAGCAGGGACAGCCACCCTGGGGATGAGCAGTTCTTC
TRBD1,TRBV18,-,TRBJ1-1,CASSRDRDTEAFF,TGTGCCAGCTCAAGGGACAGGGACACTGAAGCTTTCTTT
TRBD1,TRBV7-3,few,TRBJ1-4,CASSRTLLPTPGRDRVEEKLFF,TGTGCCAGCAGCCGGACCCTATTACCAACGCCGGGTCGGGACAGGGTAGAGGAAAAACTGTTTTTT